Below, 5 T cell receptor beta chains from the same sample are listed, as sequenced in a study of immune evolution from preneoplasia to lung adenocarcinoma. Clones were read by immunoSEQ multiplex PCR, and TCRdb kept only the in-frame ones, dropping some. The sample has more than 10,000 clones, roughly three quarters seen once. Source material: FFPE normal lung tissue adjacent to the tumor. The receptors were sampled from a person between 55 and 70 years old with lung adenocarcinoma. Some clones in this sample may be carry-over from other donors' samples.

The genes are TRBV19 and TRBJ2-1, with 10 bases lining up with TRBD1. With V trimmed by 1 base and J by 7 bases, 19 bases remained unmatched. The CDR3 is 20 amino acids. In germline, CDR1 is LNHDA, CDR2 SQIVND (reference sequence). CDR3 sequence: CASSIVGTGAYRTARNEQFF. CDR3 DNA sequence: TGTGCCAGTAGTATAGTGGGGACAGGGGCCTACAGGACCGCTAGGAATGAGCAGTTCTTC.

This chain uses TRBV5-1 with TRBJ1-1; the D is unclear. Germline CDR1 is SGHRS and CDR2 is YFSETQ. CDR3 length equals 14 residues. Trimming removed 4 bases from V and 4 bases from J, with 14 bases in between. The CDR3 DNA reads as TGCGCCAGCAGCAAGGACCCGGAGAGCACTGAAGCTTTCTTT. Translating it yields CASSKDPESTEAFF.

The chain has TRBV30 and TRBJ1-5; maybe TRBD1 (5 bases). The germline gives CDR1 GTSNPN, CDR2 SVGIG (reference sequence). The CDR3 extends over 13 amino acids. Trimming removed 8 bases from V and 1 base from J, with 12 bases in between. This chain's CDR3 is CAASRDSNQPQHF. The CDR3, as DNA: TGTGCCGCATCCCGGGACAGCAATCAGCCCCAGCATTTT.

The rearrangement joins TRBV11-1 to TRBJ1-2; no clear D gene. V shed 5 bases and J shed 6 bases, with 19 bases lying between them. The CDR3 sequence is 15 residues long. Germline CDR1 is SGHAT and CDR2 is FQDESV (reference sequence). CDR3 loop: CASSRPDREQHGYTF. The CDR3 coding sequence is TGTGCCAGCAGCCGACCGGATAGGGAGCAACATGGCTACACCTTC. Supplemented by reference TRBV11-1 and TRBJ1-2, the full variable domain reads EAEVAQSPRYKITEKSQAVAFWCDPISGHATLYWYRQILGQGPELLVQFQDESVVDDSQLPKDRFSAERLKGVDSTLKIQPAELGDSAMYLCASSRPDREQHGYTFGSGTRLTVV.

The chain recombines TRBV5-1 with TRBJ2-7; D is unclear. V lost 0 bases to trimming and J lost 4 bases, with 5 bases between them. Germline V gene sequence: CDR1 SGHRS, CDR2 YFSETQ. The CDR3 is 12 amino acids. The CDR3: CASSLDLYEQYF. The CDR3 DNA follows: TGCGCCAGCAGCTTGGATTTGTACGAGCAGTACTTC.